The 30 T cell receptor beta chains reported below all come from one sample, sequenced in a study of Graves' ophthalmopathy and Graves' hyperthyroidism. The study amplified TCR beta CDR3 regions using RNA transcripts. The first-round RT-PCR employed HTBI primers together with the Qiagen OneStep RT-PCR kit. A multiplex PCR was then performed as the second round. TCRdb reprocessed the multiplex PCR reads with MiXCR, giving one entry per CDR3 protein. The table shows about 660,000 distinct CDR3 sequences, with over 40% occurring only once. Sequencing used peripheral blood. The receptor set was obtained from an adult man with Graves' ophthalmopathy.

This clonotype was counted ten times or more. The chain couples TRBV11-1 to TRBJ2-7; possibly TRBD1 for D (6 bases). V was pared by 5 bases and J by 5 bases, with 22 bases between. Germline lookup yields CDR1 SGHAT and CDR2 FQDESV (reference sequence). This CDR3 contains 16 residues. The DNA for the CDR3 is TGTGCCAGCAGCGTACAGGGATCCCCGCATTTCGACGAGCAGTACTTC. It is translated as CASSVQGSPHFDEQYF.

The CDR3, as DNA: TGTGCCAGCAGTGAATGGGCGGGGGGGAACACTGAAGCTTTCTTT. Its protein product is CASSEWAGGNTEAFF. V gene TRBV25-1 combines with J gene TRBJ1-1; D is possibly TRBD1 (5 bases). The CDR3 covers 15 residues. With 1 base removed from V and 1 base from J, the gap between germline ends came to 10 bases. Germline assignment: CDR1 MGHDK and CDR2 SYGVNS.

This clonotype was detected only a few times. CDR3 protein: CASSLELGDGELFF. The CDR3 coding sequence is TGTGCCAGCAGCTTAGAACTGGGAGACGGGGAGCTGTTTTTT. J is TRBJ2-2 and V is TRBV7-8; D might be TRBD2 (5 bases). CDR3 size: 14 residues. Germline V CDR1 and CDR2: SGHVS, FQNEAQ. V shed 1 base and J shed 7 bases, with 10 bases lying between them.

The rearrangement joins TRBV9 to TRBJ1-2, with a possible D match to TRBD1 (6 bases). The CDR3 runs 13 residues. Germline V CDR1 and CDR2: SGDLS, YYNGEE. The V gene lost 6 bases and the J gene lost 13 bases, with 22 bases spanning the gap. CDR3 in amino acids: CASTPRDISRLTF. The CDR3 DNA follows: TGTGCCAGCACGCCCCGGGACATATCTCGTCTCACCTTC. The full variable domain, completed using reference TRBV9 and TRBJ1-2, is DSGVTQTPKHLITATGQRVTLRCSPRSGDLSVYWYQQSLDQGLQFLIQYYNGEERAKGNILERFSAQQFPDLHSELNLSSLELGDSALYFCASTPRDISRLTFGSGTRLTVV.

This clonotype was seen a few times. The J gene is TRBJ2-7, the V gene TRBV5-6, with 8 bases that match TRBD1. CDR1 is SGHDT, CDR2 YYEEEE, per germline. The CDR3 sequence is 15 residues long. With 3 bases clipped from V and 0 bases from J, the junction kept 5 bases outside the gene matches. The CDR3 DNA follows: TGTGCCAGCAGCTGGGGGACAGGATCCTCCTACGAGCAGTACTTC. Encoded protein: CASSWGTGSSYEQYF. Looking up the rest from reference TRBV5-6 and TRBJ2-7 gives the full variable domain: DAGVTQSPTHLIKTRGQQVTLRCSPKSGHDTVSWYQQALGQGPQFIFQYYEEEERQRGNFPDRFSGHQFPNYSSELNVNALLLGDSALYLCASSWGTGSSYEQYFGPGTRLTVT.

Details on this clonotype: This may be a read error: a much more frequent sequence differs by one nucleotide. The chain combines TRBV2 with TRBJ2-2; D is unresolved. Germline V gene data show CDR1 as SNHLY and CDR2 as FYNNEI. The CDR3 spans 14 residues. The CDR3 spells CASSPSPNTRELFF. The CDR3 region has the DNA TGTGCCAGCAGTCCGAGCCCGAACACCAGGGAGCTGTTTTTT.

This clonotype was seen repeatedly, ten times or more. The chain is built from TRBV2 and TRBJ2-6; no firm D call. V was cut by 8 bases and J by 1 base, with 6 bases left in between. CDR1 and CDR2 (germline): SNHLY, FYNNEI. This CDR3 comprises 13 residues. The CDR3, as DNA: TGTGCCAGCGGTCCATCTGGGGCCAACGTCCTGACTTTC. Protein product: CASGPSGANVLTF.

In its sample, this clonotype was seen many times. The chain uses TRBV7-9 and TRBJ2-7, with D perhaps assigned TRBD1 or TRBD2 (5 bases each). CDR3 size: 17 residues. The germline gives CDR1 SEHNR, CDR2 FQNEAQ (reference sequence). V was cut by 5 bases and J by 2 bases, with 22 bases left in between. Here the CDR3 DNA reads TGTGCCAGCAGCAGCTCATCTATGGGGGAAACCACCTACGAGCAGTACTTC. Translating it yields CASSSSSMGETTYEQYF. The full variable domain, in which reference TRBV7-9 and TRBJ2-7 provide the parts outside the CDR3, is DTGVSQNPRHKITKRGQNVTFRCDPISEHNRLYWYRQTLGQGPEFLTYFQNEAQLEKSRLLSDRFSAERPKGSFSTLEIQRTEQGDSAMYLCASSSSSMGETTYEQYFGPGTRLTVT.

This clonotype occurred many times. The CDR3 is CASSIPDGIYGYTF. CDR3 nucleotide sequence: TGTGCCAGTAGTATCCCAGACGGCATTTATGGCTACACCTTC. V and J are TRBV19 and TRBJ1-2; D unclear. Trimming stripped 3 bases from V and 5 bases from J, with 13 bases between. The germline CDR1 and CDR2 sequences are LNHDA and SQIVND (reference sequence). The CDR3 is 14 amino acids.

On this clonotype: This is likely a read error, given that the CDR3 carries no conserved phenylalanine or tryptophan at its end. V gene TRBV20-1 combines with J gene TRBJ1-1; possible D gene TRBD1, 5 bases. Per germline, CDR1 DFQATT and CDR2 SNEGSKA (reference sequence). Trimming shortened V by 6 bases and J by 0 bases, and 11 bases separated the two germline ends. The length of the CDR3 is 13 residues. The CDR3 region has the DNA TGCAGTGCGCTGACGGACATGAACACTGAAGCTTTCCTT. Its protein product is CSALTDMNTEAFL.

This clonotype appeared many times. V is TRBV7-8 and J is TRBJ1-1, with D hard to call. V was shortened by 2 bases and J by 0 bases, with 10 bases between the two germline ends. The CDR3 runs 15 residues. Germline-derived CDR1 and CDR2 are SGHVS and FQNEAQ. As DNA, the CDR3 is TGTGCCAGCAGCTTACCGTACAGACTGAACACTGAAGCTTTCTTT. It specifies CASSLPYRLNTEAFF.

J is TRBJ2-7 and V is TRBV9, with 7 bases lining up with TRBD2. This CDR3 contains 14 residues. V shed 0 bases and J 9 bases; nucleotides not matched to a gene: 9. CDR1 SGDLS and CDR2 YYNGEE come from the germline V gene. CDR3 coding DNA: TGTGCCAGCAGCGTAGACGTGGGAGGGCCGGGGCAGTACTTC. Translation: CASSVDVGGPGQYF.

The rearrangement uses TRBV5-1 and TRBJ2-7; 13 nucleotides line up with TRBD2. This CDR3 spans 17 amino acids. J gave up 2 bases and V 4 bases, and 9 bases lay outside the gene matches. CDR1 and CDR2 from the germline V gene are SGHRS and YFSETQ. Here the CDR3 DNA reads TGCGCCAGCAGCGGATGGACTAGCGGGAGTACAACCTACGAGCAGTACTTC. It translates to CASSGWTSGSTTYEQYF.

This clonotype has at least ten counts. In DNA form, the CDR3 reads TGTGCCAGCAGCAAAGCGTCGGTGCCAGGAATTCGCTATGGCTACACCTTC. As protein: CASSKASVPGIRYGYTF. The chain uses TRBV7-8 and TRBJ1-2; no clear D. V lost 5 bases, J lost 4 bases, and 23 bases lay in between. This CDR3 contains 17 residues. Germline assignment: CDR1 SGHVS and CDR2 FQNEAQ.

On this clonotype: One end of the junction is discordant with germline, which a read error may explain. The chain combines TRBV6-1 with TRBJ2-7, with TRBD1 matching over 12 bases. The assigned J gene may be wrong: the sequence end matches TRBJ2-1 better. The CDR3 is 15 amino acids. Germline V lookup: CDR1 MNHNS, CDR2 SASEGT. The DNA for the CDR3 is TGTGCCACCAGTGAAACCGGGACAGGGGGCGATGAGCAGTTCTTC. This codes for CATSETGTGGDEQFF.

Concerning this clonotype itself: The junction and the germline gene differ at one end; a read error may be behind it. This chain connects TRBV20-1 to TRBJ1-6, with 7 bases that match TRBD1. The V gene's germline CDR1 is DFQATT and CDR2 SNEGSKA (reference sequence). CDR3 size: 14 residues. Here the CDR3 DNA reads TGCAGTGCTAGAGCAGAAACAGGGGACTCACCCCTCTACTTT. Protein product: CSARAETGDSPLYF.

The CDR3 coding sequence is TGTGCCAGTTACAGCGGGAGCTACGAGCAGTACTTC. This translates into CASYSGSYEQYF. V is TRBV2 and J is TRBJ2-7; TRBD2 aligns across 8 bases. The CDR3 extends over 12 amino acids. Germline V lookup: CDR1 SNHLY, CDR2 FYNNEI. With V trimmed by 9 bases and J by 3 bases, 4 bases remained unmatched.

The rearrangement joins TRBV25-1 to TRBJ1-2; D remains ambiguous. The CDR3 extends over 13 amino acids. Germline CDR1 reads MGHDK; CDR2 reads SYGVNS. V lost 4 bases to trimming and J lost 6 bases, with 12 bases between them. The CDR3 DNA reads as TGTGCCAGCAGTGCTAGGGTGAGGAATGGCTACACCTTC. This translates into CASSARVRNGYTF.

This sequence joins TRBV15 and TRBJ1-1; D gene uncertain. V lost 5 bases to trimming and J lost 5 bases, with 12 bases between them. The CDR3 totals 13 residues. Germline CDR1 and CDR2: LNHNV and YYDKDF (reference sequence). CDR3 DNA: TGTGCCACCAGCCCACGGAGCGGGACTGAAGCTTTCTTT. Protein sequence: CATSPRSGTEAFF.

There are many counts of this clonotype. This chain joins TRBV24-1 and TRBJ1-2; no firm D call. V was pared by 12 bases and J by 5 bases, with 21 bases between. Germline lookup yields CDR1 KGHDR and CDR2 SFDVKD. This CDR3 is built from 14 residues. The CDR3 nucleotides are TGTGCCTCAAAAATCCCGGGCAGCCAATATGGCTACACCTTC. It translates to CASKIPGSQYGYTF.

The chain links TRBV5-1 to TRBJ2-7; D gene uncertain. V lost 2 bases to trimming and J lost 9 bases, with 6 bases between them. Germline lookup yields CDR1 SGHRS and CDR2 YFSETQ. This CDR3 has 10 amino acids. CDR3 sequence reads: CASSFEGQYF. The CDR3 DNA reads TGCGCCAGCAGCTTTGAAGGGCAGTACTTC.

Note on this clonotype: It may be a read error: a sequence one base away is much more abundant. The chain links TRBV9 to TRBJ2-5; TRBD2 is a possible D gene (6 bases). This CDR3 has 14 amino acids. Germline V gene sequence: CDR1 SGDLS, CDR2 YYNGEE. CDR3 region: CASSARTNQGTQYF. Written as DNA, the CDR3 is TGTGCCAGCAGCGCCCGGACTAACCAAGGGACCCAGTACTTC.

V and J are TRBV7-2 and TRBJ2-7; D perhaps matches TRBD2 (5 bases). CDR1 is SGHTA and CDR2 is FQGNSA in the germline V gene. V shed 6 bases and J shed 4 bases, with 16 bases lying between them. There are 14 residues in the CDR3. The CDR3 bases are TGTGCCAGCAGTGAGCCTGGACTGGAGTACGAGCAGTACTTC. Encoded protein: CASSEPGLEYEQYF.

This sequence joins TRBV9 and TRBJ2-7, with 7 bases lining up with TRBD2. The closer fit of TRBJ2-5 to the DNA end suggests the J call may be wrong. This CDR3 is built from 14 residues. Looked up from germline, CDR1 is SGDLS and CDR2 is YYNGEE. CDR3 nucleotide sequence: TGTGCCAGCAGCGGCGGGACTAACCAAGAGACCCAGTACTTC. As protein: CASSGGTNQETQYF.

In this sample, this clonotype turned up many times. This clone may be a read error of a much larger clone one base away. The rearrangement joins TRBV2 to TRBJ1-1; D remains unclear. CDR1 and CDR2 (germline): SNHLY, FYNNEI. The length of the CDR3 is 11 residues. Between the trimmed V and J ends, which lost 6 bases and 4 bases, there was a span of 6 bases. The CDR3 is CASSPTTEAFF. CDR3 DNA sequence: TGTGCCAGCAGCCCGACCACTGAAGCTTTCTTT. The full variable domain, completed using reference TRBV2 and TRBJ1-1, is EPEVTQTPSHQVTQMGQEVILRCVPISNHLYFYWYRQILGQKVEFLVSFYNNEISEKSEIFDDQFSVERPDGSNFTLKIRSTKLEDSAMYFCASSPTTEAFFGQGTRLTVV.

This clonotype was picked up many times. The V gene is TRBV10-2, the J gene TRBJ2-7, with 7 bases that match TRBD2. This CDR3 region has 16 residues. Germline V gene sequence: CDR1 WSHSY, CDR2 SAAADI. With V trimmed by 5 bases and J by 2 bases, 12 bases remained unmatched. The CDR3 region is CASSLSPWGGPYEQYF. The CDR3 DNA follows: TGCGCCAGCAGTCTCTCCCCTTGGGGGGGACCCTACGAGCAGTACTTC.

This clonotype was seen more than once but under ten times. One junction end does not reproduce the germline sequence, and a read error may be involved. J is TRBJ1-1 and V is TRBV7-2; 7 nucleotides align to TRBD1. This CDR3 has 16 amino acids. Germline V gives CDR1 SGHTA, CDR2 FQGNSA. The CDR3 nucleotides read TGCGCCAGCAGCCAACTACGACAGGGCTTTCTGACTGAAGCTTTCTTT. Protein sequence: CASSQLRQGFLTEAFF.

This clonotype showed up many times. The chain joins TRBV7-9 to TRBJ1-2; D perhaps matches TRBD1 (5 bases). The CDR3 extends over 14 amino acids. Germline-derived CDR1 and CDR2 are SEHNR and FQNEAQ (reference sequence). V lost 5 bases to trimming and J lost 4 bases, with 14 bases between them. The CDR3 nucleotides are TGTGCCAGCAGCCTAGGGGAGGGTCCCTATGGCTACACCTTC. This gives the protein CASSLGEGPYGYTF.

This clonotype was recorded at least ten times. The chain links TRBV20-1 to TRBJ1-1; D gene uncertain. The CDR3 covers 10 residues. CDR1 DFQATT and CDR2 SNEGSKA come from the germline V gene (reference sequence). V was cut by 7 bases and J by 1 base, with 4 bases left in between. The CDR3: CSGKNTEAFF. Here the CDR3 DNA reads TGCAGTGGGAAGAACACTGAAGCTTTCTTT.

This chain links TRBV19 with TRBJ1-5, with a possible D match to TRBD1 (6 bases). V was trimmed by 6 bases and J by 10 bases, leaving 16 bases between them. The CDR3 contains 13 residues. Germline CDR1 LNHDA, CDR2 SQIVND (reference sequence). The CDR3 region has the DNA TGTGCCAGTAGCCCCAAGGACAGAATTCCCCAGCATTTT. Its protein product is CASSPKDRIPQHF.